Listed below are T cell receptor beta chains from one sample, sequenced in a study of cytomegalovirus exposure and HLA in healthy donors. Here immunoSEQ multiplex PCR was the method, and the copy in TCRdb shows in-frame clones only, minus some. The sample comprises roughly 98,000 clones, over 75% of which are singletons, and 6% to 6.5% rests with the top ten. Source material: PBMCs. These receptors came from a man aged 18 to 30 in good health and CMV-seropositive. Both conserved end residues are part of each CDR3. The D gene is left open where the match is weak. Part of the rows lack a size; the others show once, few, many or a class for expanded clones.

>12|TRBV25-1|.|.|TRBJ1-5
CASSEQNQPQHF
TGTGCCAGCAGTGAACAGAATCAGCCCCAGCATTTT
>13|TRBV28|.|.|TRBJ1-2
CASSYSDYYGYTF
TGTGCCAGCAGTTATTCAGACTACTATGGCTACACCTTC
>14|TRBV27|.|TRBD2|TRBJ2-7
CASSRIAGVYEQYF
TGTGCCAGCAGTCGGATAGCGGGAGTCTACGAGCAGTACTTC
>15|TRBV29-1|.|TRBD2|TRBJ2-1
CSVQPAGPDGYEQFF
TGCAGCGTTCAACCAGCGGGACCGGATGGCTATGAGCAGTTCTTC
>15|TRBV18|.|.|TRBJ2-3
CASSPAGMITDTQYF
TGTGCCAGCTCACCGGCGGGGATGATCACAGATACGCAGTATTTT
>16|TRBV19|.|TRBD2|TRBJ2-5
CASSIGGTSGGETQYF
TGTGCCAGTAGTATAGGGGGGACTAGCGGAGGAGAGACCCAGTACTTC
>12|TRBV10-3|.|TRBD2|TRBJ2-1
CAISPGGNEQFF
TGTGCCATCAGCCCGGGGGGTAATGAGCAGTTCTTC
>18|TRBV7-2|once|TRBD2|TRBJ2-2
CASSLKTSGSINTGELFF
TGTGCCAGCAGCTTAAAAACTAGCGGGAGTATAAACACCGGGGAGCTGTTTTTT
>18|TRBV27|.|.|TRBJ1-1
CASSPLRHQGRSNTEAFF
TGTGCCAGCAGTCCACTTCGGCACCAGGGCCGGTCGAACACTGAAGCTTTCTTT
>15|TRBV6-5|.|TRBD1|TRBJ2-7
CASSYSGQVAYEQYF
TGTGCCAGCAGTTACTCGGGACAGGTTGCCTACGAGCAGTACTTC
>20|TRBV28|.|TRBD1|TRBJ2-3
CASSLRDRGRRSWPVHTQYF
TGTGCCAGCAGTTTGAGGGACAGGGGGCGTCGATCGTGGCCCGTTCATACGCAGTATTTT
>17|TRBV19|.|.|TRBJ1-5
CASSARGGPGGNQPQHF
TGTGCCAGTAGTGCGAGAGGGGGACCCGGGGGCAATCAGCCCCAGCATTTT
>17|TRBV7-8|.|.|TRBJ2-3
CASSSDYSGPSTDTQYF
TGTGCCAGCAGCTCCGACTATAGCGGCCCTAGCACAGATACGCAGTATTTT
>14|TRBV27|.|.|TRBJ2-1
CASSSTGSYNEQFF
TGTGCCAGCAGTTCTACGGGCTCCTACAATGAGCAGTTCTTC
>14|TRBV11-2|once|TRBD1|TRBJ1-1
CASSSQGAGTEAFF
TGTGCCAGCAGCTCGCAGGGGGCGGGCACTGAAGCTTTCTTT
>11|TRBV2|.|.|TRBJ1-2
CASKNRASFTF
TGTGCCAGCAAAAACAGGGCCAGTTTCACCTTC
>19|TRBV9|.|TRBD2|TRBJ2-2
CASSRRGTSGLPDSGELFF
TGTGCCAGCAGCAGACGCGGGACTAGCGGGCTACCTGACTCCGGGGAGCTGTTTTTT
>15|TRBV4-2|.|TRBD1|TRBJ1-5
CASSLQGAINQPQHF
TGTGCCAGCAGCTTACAGGGGGCTATCAATCAGCCCCAGCATTTT
>13|TRBV2|once|.|TRBJ2-7
CASRLDSSYEQYF
TGTGCCAGCAGACTGGACAGCTCCTACGAGCAGTACTTC